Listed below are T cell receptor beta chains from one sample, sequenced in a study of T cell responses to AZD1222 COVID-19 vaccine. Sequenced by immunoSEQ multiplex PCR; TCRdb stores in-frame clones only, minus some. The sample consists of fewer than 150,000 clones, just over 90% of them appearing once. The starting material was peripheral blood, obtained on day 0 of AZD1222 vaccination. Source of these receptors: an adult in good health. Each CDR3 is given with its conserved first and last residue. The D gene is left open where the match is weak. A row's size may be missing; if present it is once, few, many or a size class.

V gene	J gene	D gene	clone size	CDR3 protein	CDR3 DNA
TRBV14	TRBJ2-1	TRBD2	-	CASSQRGGAGHEQFF	TGTGCCAGCAGCCAACGCGGGGGGGCCGGGCATGAGCAGTTCTTC
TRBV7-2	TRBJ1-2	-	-	CASSSVGGAQGYGYTF	TGTGCCAGCAGCTCGGTAGGAGGGGCTCAGGGCTATGGCTACACCTTC
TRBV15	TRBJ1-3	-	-	CATSRGTWQSGNTIYF	TGTGCCACCAGCAGGGGAACATGGCAGTCAGGAAACACCATATATTTT
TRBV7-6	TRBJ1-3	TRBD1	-	CASSLSERQGVPGNIIYF	TGTGCCAGCAGCTTAAGTGAGAGACAGGGAGTCCCTGGAAACATCATATATTTT
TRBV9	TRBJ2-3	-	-	CASSDPKGFPTDTQYF	TGTGCCAGCAGCGACCCCAAGGGGTTTCCGACAGATACGCAGTATTTT
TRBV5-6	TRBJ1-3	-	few	CASGQGLSGNTIYF	TGTGCCAGCGGCCAGGGGCTCTCTGGAAACACCATATATTTT
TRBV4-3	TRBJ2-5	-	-	CASSQFRSETQYF	TGCGCCAGCAGCCAATTCAGGTCAGAGACCCAGTACTTC
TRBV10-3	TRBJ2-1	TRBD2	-	CAISHSGRIDNEQFF	TGTGCCATCAGCCATAGCGGGAGAATAGACAATGAGCAGTTCTTC
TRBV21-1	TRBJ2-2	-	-	CASSKPTLRGNTGELFF	TGTGCCAGCAGCAAACCTACCCTCAGGGGAAACACCGGGGAGCTGTTTTTT
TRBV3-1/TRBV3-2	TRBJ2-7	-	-	CASSQGTGAPYEQYF	TGTGCCAGCAGCCAAGGCACAGGCGCCCCCTACGAGCAGTACTTC
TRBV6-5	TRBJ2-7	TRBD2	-	CASSYIRAGAYEQYF	TGTGCCAGCAGTTATATACGGGCGGGGGCCTACGAGCAGTACTTC
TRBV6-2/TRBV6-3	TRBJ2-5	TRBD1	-	CASSFRDRQETQYF	TGTGCCAGCAGTTTTCGGGACAGACAAGAGACCCAGTACTTC
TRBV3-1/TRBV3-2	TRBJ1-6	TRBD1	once	CASSPGGSNSPLHF	TGTGCCAGCAGTCCAGGGGGCTCCAATTCACCCCTCCACTTT
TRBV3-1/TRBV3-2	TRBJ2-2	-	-	CASSRLDGTGELFF	TGTGCCAGCAGTCGATTAGATGGCACCGGGGAGCTGTTTTTT
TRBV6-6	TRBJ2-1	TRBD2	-	CASTDSGTSDIEQFF	TGTGCCAGCACCGATTCCGGGACTAGCGACATTGAGCAGTTCTTC
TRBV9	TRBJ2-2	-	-	CASSFRNTGELFF	TGTGCCAGCAGCTTCAGGAACACCGGGGAGCTGTTTTTT
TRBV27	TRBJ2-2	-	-	CASSLLPSVAGELFF	TGTGCCAGCAGTTTACTGCCCTCAGTTGCCGGGGAGCTGTTTTTT
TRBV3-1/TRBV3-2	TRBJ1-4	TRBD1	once	CASSRQGENEKLFF	TGTGCCAGCAGCCGGCAGGGGGAAAATGAAAAACTGTTTTTT
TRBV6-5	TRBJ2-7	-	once	CASSYEAIPSYEQYF	TGTGCCAGCAGTTATGAGGCAATCCCCTCCTACGAGCAGTACTTC
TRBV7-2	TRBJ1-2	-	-	CASSNPGGYGYTF	TGTGCCAGCAGCAACCCTGGCGGCTATGGCTACACCTTC
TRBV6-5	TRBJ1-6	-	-	CASSFAGVNSPLHF	TGTGCCAGCAGTTTTGCAGGTGTAAATTCACCCCTCCACTTT
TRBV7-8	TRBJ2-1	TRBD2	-	CASSFLAGVTNEQFF	TGTGCCAGCAGCTTCTTAGCGGGAGTGACCAATGAGCAGTTCTTC
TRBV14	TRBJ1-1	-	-	CASSQYHRRDTEAFF	TGTGCCAGCAGCCAATACCACAGGAGGGACACTGAAGCTTTCTTT
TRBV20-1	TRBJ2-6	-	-	CSASADPSGANVLTF	TGCAGTGCTAGTGCAGACCCCTCTGGGGCCAACGTCCTGACTTTC
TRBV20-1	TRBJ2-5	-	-	CSARIEKTQYF	TGCAGTGCTAGGATAGAGAAGACCCAGTACTTC
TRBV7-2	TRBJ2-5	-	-	CASSLGRAGTQYF	TGTGCCAGCAGCTTAGGCAGGGCCGGGACCCAGTACTTC
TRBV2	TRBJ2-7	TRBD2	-	CASSIIIGLATYEQYF	TGTGCCAGCAGCATAATAATAGGACTAGCGACCTACGAGCAGTACTTC
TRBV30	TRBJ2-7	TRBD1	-	CAWSVQDRGYYEQYF	TGTGCCTGGAGTGTACAGGACAGGGGGTATTACGAGCAGTACTTC
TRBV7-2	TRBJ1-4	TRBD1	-	CASSPRDRAYEKLFF	TGTGCCAGCAGCCCCCGGGACAGAGCTTATGAAAAACTGTTTTTT
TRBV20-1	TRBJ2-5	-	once	CSASRDPPGETQYF	TGCAGTGCTAGTCGGGACCCTCCGGGGGAGACCCAGTACTTC
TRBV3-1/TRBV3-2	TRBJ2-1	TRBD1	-	CASSRQGVDNEQFF	TGTGCCAGCAGCCGACAGGGCGTCGACAATGAGCAGTTCTTC
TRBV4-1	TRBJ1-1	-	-	CASSQDSGTEAFF	TGCGCCAGCAGCCAAGATTCAGGGACTGAAGCTTTCTTT
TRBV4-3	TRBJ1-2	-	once	CASSQGSPLGGYGYTF	TGCGCCAGCAGCCAAGGATCCCCGCTAGGGGGCTATGGCTACACCTTC
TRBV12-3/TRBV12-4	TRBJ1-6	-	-	CASAEGVSPLHF	TGTGCCAGCGCCGAGGGAGTCTCACCCCTCCACTTT
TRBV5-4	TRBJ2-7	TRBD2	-	CASSPEPSSGRRYEQYF	TGTGCCAGCAGCCCCGAGCCCTCTAGCGGGAGAAGGTACGAGCAGTACTTC
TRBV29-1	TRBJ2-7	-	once	CSWELQYSYEQYF	TGCAGCTGGGAACTACAATACTCCTACGAGCAGTACTTC
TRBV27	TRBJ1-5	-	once	CASGTNQPQHF	TGTGCCAGCGGGACCAATCAGCCCCAGCATTTT